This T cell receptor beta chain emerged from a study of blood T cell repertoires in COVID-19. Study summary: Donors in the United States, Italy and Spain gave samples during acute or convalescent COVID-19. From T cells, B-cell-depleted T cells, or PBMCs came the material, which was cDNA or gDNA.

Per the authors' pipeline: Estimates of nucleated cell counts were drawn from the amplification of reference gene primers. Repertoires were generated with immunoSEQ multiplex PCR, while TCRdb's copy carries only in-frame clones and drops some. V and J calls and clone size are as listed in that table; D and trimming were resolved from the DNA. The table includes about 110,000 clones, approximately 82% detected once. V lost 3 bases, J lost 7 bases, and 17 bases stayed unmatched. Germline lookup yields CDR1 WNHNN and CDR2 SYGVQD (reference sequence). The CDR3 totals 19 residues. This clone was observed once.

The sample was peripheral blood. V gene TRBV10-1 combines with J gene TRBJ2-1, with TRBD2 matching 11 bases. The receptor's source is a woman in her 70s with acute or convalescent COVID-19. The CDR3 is CASSEYPGGGLAEVNEQFF. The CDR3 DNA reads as TGCGCCAGCAGTGAATACCCCGGGGGGGGACTAGCGGAGGTAAATGAGCAGTTCTTC.